This TCR beta chain was recorded in a study of glioma-infiltrating T cells. The iRepertoire nested amplicon-rescue multiplex PCR amplified TCR alpha and beta CDR3s from RNA. Input was 100-400 ng of tissue mRNA or PBMC total RNA. TCRdb analysed the multiplex PCR reads with MiXCR anew, one entry per CDR3 protein. The sample has around 150,000 distinct CDR3 sequences, more than 35% seen once. Losses at the gene ends were 2 bases for V and 7 bases for J; bases not matched to a gene: 3. The CDR3 extends over 13 amino acids. In germline, CDR1 is SGHTA, CDR2 FQGTGA. This clonotype was seen many times. The target antigen is unknown. General study points: Tissue and blood shared very few CDR3 sequences. Gliomas, especially low-grade, showed above-expected tissue-blood divergence; non-neoplastic patients showed below.

The specimen was glioma tissue, nonneoplastic brain tissue, or PBMCs (not recorded which). The chain couples TRBV7-3 to TRBJ2-5; TRBD1 matches 8 bases. The clonotype was recovered from a human donor with low-grade glioma or glioblastoma, undergoing nonglioma brain surgery, or in good health (not recorded which). The CDR3 is CASSLDRGGTQYF. The DNA for the CDR3 is TGTGCCAGCAGCTTAGACAGGGGCGGGACCCAGTACTTC.